The 5 T cell receptor beta chains given below trace back to one sample, sequenced in a study of response to subunit inactivated influenza vaccine. TCRdb re-called the RT-PCR reads through MiXCR, storing one row per CDR3 protein. This sample carries 160,000 or so distinct CDR3 sequences, roughly a tenth of them seen once, and the ten largest clones take around 11%. The sequences come from non-naive T cells sorted from PBMCs, collected more than 35 days after vaccination. The source of these receptors is a man aged 50 or older who received an inactivated influenza vaccine.

This clonotype came up a few times. This chain connects TRBV7-9 to TRBJ2-5; a possible D gene is TRBD1 (6 bases). CDR1 and CDR2 from the germline V gene are SEHNR and FQNEAQ (reference sequence). The ends were cut back, 2 bases at V and 2 bases at J, with 12 bases in the middle. The CDR3 length is 15 residues. The CDR3 DNA is TGTGCCAGCAGCTTAACAGGGAGTGGGCAAGAGACCCAGTACTTC. Protein: CASSLTGSGQETQYF.

This clonotype was found a few times. The CDR3 reads CASSLPSGRRDTQYF. The CDR3 DNA reads TGTGCCAGCAGTTTACCTAGCGGGAGGCGGGATACGCAGTATTTT. The chain joins TRBV28 to TRBJ2-3, with 11 bases fitting TRBD2. Trimming took 2 bases from V and 6 from J; bases not matched to a gene: 4. Germline V gives CDR1 MDHEN, CDR2 SYDVKM. The CDR3 totals 15 residues.

This chain links TRBV25-1 with TRBJ1-1; D not resolved. This CDR3 spans 13 amino acids. The V and J ends lost 7 bases and 1 base respectively, with 10 bases between them. Per germline, CDR1 MGHDK and CDR2 SYGVNS. CDR3 residues: CASKVLGNTEAFF. The CDR3 DNA follows: TGTGCCAGCAAGGTCTTGGGGAACACTGAAGCTTTCTTT.

The J gene is TRBJ2-1, the V gene TRBV9; D ambiguous. Germline-derived CDR1 and CDR2 are SGDLS and YYNGEE. Trimming took off 1 base at V and 8 bases at J, with 16 bases between the two ends. The CDR3 totals 15 residues. CDR3 residues: CASSVSFRSSDEQFF. CDR3 DNA: TGTGCCAGCAGCGTAAGTTTTAGAAGTAGTGATGAGCAGTTCTTC.

In its sample, this clonotype was seen many times. The rearrangement uses TRBV28 and TRBJ1-2; a possible D gene is TRBD1 (6 bases). Germline V lookup: CDR1 MDHEN, CDR2 SYDVKM. The CDR3 runs 11 residues. V was cut by 5 bases and J by 7 bases, with 8 bases left in between. This chain's CDR3 is CASSRDTGYTF. CDR3 DNA sequence: TGTGCCAGCAGTCGGGACACTGGCTACACCTTC.